Reported below is one T cell receptor beta chain. This sample also contains other DNA sequences that code for the same CDR3. This entry comes from a study of blood T cell repertoires in COVID-19. Germline CDR1 MNHEY, CDR2 SVGAGI. The CDR3 runs to 15 residues. V trimming: 0 bases; J trimming: 2 bases; junction bases outside the gene matches: 3. Participant age was roughly 18 to 95 years, and participants resided in 20 to 30 US areas. Cohort assignment relied on participant-reported clinical history. Two negative PCRs, clearance, or symptom resolution were required of recovered Cohort 3 donors. TCRdb's table, derived via immunoSEQ multiplex PCR, lists solely in-frame clones and lacks some. This sample has 400,000 to 450,000 clones, with roughly nine tenths found just once.

This receptor was taken from a man aged 25 to 40 who had recovered from COVID-19. The sample consisted of PBMCs or T cells enriched from blood (not recorded which). This chain uses TRBV6-5 with TRBJ2-7; 8 nucleotides line up with TRBD2. The CDR3, as DNA: TGTGCCAGCAGTTACTCGGGCGGGAGGCCCTACGAGCAGTACTTC. Translation gives CASSYSGGRPYEQYF.